This T cell receptor (beta chain) comes out of a study of blood T cell repertoires in COVID-19. Whole-study context: The cDNA or gDNA used as material had been derived from T cells, B-cell-depleted T cells, or PBMCs.

Original processing methods: Amplified reference gene primers provided the basis for estimating nucleated cell counts. Libraries were prepared by immunoSEQ multiplex PCR; TCRdb keeps only in-frame clonotypes and omits some of them. That table is the source of V, J and clone size, and D and trimming were worked out from the DNA. The repertoire has 300,000 to 350,000 clones, roughly 90% of them found once; the top ten carry more than 2%. CDR1 and CDR2 (germline): SGHKS, YYEKEE (reference sequence). Trimming took 0 bases from V and 2 from J, leaving 8 bases between them. This CDR3 contains 14 residues. Material: peripheral blood. The chain employs TRBV5-5 and TRBJ1-2; possible D gene TRBD1, 5 bases. The clonotype was recovered from a man younger than 35 with active or convalescent COVID-19. The CDR3 sequence: CASSLVAGNYGYTF. CDR3 nucleotides: TGTGCCAGCAGCTTGGTGGCAGGGAACTATGGCTACACCTTC.